The 22 T cell receptor beta chains below were found in one sample sequenced in a study of T cell repertoires in cytomegalovirus infection. Each CDR3 protein is one row after TCRdb ran MiXCR on the reads. The data contain some 560,000 distinct CDR3 sequences, almost 40% of them singletons. Their cognate antigens are unknown. The material sequenced was cultured PBMCs, taken from culture after CMV antigen stimulation. The receptor set was obtained from a human donor in good health (CMV status not recorded). Some clones in this sample may be carry-over from other donors' samples.

The rearrangement uses TRBV6-1 and TRBJ2-7, with D tentatively TRBD1 (6 bases). Trimming took 4 bases from V and 3 from J, leaving 13 bases between them. Germline CDR1 is MNHNS and CDR2 is SASEGT. This CDR3 comprises 14 residues. The CDR3 DNA sequence: TGTGCCAGCAGTGTGACAGGCCGGCACTACGAGCAGTACTTC. Residues: CASSVTGRHYEQYF.

This sequence joins TRBV7-6 and TRBJ2-2; D is unclear. Trimming pared 5 bases from V and 4 bases from J, leaving 8 bases between. The CDR3 has 13 amino acids. Per the germline V gene, CDR1 is SGHVS and CDR2 is FNYEAQ. The DNA of the CDR3 is TGTGCCAGCAGCCCCCTATCCACCGGGGAGCTGTTTTTT. As protein: CASSPLSTGELFF.

This clonotype has more than one count but fewer than ten. The CDR3 nucleotides are TGTGCCAGCAGTTTAACCGGGGACCCCTACGAGCAGTACTTC. This gives the protein CASSLTGDPYEQYF. This chain joins TRBV28 and TRBJ2-7; D may match TRBD1 or TRBD2 (5 bases each). Trimming pared 2 bases from V and 2 bases from J, leaving 10 bases between. The CDR3 is made up of 14 amino acids. Germline values: CDR1 MDHEN, CDR2 SYDVKM.

The sample holds a few counts of this clonotype. V is TRBV4-2 and J is TRBJ2-7; possible D gene TRBD1, 5 bases. The germline V gene has CDR1 LGHNA and CDR2 YNFKEQ. Trimming left V 1 base short and J 2 bases short, with 15 bases between. The CDR3 totals 16 residues. This chain's CDR3 is CASSQVTVFETYEQYF. CDR3 DNA: TGTGCCAGCAGCCAAGTGACAGTCTTTGAAACCTACGAGCAGTACTTC.

The chain links TRBV4-3 to TRBJ1-1; no firm D call. Germline values: CDR1 LGHNA, CDR2 YSLEER. Trimming stripped 2 bases from V and 3 bases from J, with 10 bases between. There are 14 residues in the CDR3. CDR3 region: CASSQTIGDTEAFF. The CDR3, as DNA: TGCGCCAGCAGCCAAACCATAGGAGACACTGAAGCTTTCTTT.

This clonotype was seen a handful of times. The genes are TRBV7-9 and TRBJ2-7; D is perhaps TRBD1 (5 bases). Germline values: CDR1 SEHNR, CDR2 FQNEAQ (reference sequence). The V end lost 0 bases, the J end lost 6 bases, and 6 bases lay between the germline ends. The CDR3 is made up of 12 amino acids. The CDR3 spells CASSLAGVEQYF. Written as DNA, the CDR3 is TGTGCCAGCAGCTTAGCAGGGGTCGAGCAGTACTTC.

The chain carries TRBV7-2 and TRBJ1-2, with 8 positions matching TRBD1. This CDR3 has 16 residues. After removal of 6 bases from V and 0 bases from J, the junction contained 9 bases not matched to a gene. Germline V gene sequence: CDR1 SGHTA, CDR2 FQGNSA. The CDR3 DNA follows: TGTGCCAGCAGACACACGACAGGGGTCACTAACTATGGCTACACCTTC. It specifies CASRHTTGVTNYGYTF.

The V and J genes are TRBV6-6 and TRBJ2-2; TRBD1 aligns across 11 bases. The CDR3 consists of 16 residues. J gave up 3 bases and V 5 bases, and 5 bases lay outside the gene matches. In germline, CDR1 is MNHNY, CDR2 SVGAGI (reference sequence). The CDR3 bases are TGTGCCAGCAGTCCCGGACAGGGGGCCGACACCGGGGAGCTGTTTTTT. Its translation is CASSPGQGADTGELFF.

The V gene is TRBV14, the J gene TRBJ1-2; a weak D match, TRBD1 (5 bases). The CDR3 is made up of 15 amino acids. V lost 1 base, J lost 4 bases, and 13 bases lay in between. Per germline, CDR1 SGHDN and CDR2 FVKESK. CDR3 sequence reads: CASSQVSGSLYGYTF. The DNA of the CDR3 is TGTGCCAGCAGCCAAGTCTCAGGGTCCCTCTATGGCTACACCTTC.

The rearrangement joins TRBV19 to TRBJ2-7, with TRBD1 identical over 8 bases. V lost 3 bases and J lost 4; bases outside the gene matches: 11. This CDR3 has 16 residues. Germline V CDR1 and CDR2: LNHDA, SQIVND (reference sequence). CDR3 region: CASSILRGTGVYEQYF. CDR3 in DNA: TGTGCCAGTAGTATCCTGCGCGGGACAGGAGTGTACGAGCAGTACTTC.

J is TRBJ1-1 and V is TRBV12-3 or TRBV12-4; D gene unclear. This CDR3 has 15 residues. V lost 6 bases, J lost 1 base, and 15 bases lay in between. The CDR3 sequence is CASRQRRAGNTEAFF. CDR3 coding DNA: TGTGCCAGCAGACAAAGGAGGGCAGGGAACACTGAAGCTTTCTTT.

In this sample, this clonotype turned up a few times. The chain has TRBV11-2 and TRBJ2-1; the match to TRBD1 covers 7 bases. CDR3 length: 15 amino acids. Germline V gene sequence: CDR1 SGHAT, CDR2 FQNNGV. Trimming removed 2 bases from V and 4 bases from J; junction bases left unmatched: 5. The CDR3 DNA is TGTGCCAGCAGCTTAACGGGACAGCTTTACAATGAGCAGTTCTTC. Protein product: CASSLTGQLYNEQFF.

This clonotype has at least ten counts. The chain carries TRBV11-2 and TRBJ2-7; TRBD2 matches 11 bases. CDR1 is SGHAT, CDR2 FQNNGV, per germline. Losses at the gene ends were 3 bases for V and 7 bases for J; bases not matched to a gene: 8. This CDR3 has 15 residues. The CDR3 here is CASSFGLAGGYEQYF. CDR3 coding DNA: TGTGCCAGCAGCTTCGGTCTAGCGGGAGGATATGAGCAGTACTTC.

This chain links TRBV19 with TRBJ2-7, with 7 bases aligning to TRBD1. CDR3 length: 15 residues. CDR1 and CDR2 (germline): LNHDA, SQIVND (reference sequence). The J segment lost 4 bases and the V segment lost 3 bases, leaving 9 bases of the junction unmatched. CDR3 sequence: CASSIRQGRGYEQYF. The CDR3 region has the DNA TGTGCCAGTAGTATCCGACAGGGCCGAGGTTACGAGCAGTACTTC.

This sequence joins TRBV2 and TRBJ2-7; 8 positions match TRBD1. Germline CDR1 is SNHLY and CDR2 is FYNNEI. Trimming cost V 6 bases and J 3 bases; bases outside gene matches: 4. The CDR3 sequence is 13 residues long. CDR3 nucleotide sequence: TGTGCCAGCAGAAGACAGGGGCACTACGAGCAGTACTTC. Amino acid sequence: CASRRQGHYEQYF. The full variable domain, in which reference TRBV2 and TRBJ2-7 provide the parts outside the CDR3, is EPEVTQTPSHQVTQMGQEVILRCVPISNHLYFYWYRQILGQKVEFLVSFYNNEISEKSEIFDDQFSVERPDGSNFTLKIRSTKLEDSAMYFCASRRQGHYEQYFGPGTRLTVT.

This clonotype appeared a few times. J is TRBJ2-3 and V is TRBV6-6, with D hard to call. Trimming pared 10 bases from V and 2 bases from J, leaving 16 bases between. The CDR3 length is 14 residues. Germline CDR1 is MNHNY and CDR2 is SVGAGI (reference sequence). The CDR3 is CATLGKRHTDTQYF. In DNA form, the CDR3 reads TGTGCCACCCTAGGGAAGCGCCACACAGATACGCAGTATTTT.

This rearrangement joins TRBV7-2 to TRBJ2-7, with 9 nucleotides matching TRBD2. The CDR3 sequence is 19 residues long. J was trimmed by 3 bases and V by 0 bases; bases with no gene match: 15. Looked up from germline, CDR1 is SGHTA and CDR2 is FQGNSA. The chain's CDR3 is CASSLAPPLAGFWGYEQYF. In DNA, the CDR3 is TGTGCCAGCAGCTTAGCCCCCCCTCTAGCGGGATTTTGGGGCTACGAGCAGTACTTC.

The genes are TRBV27 and TRBJ1-2; TRBD1 agrees at 8 bases. CDR3 length: 13 residues. Per germline, CDR1 MNHEY and CDR2 SMNVEV (reference sequence). J lost 8 bases, V lost 3 bases, and 5 bases had no gene match. DNA of the CDR3: TGTGCCAGCAGTTTTGGGACAGGCGGCGGCTACACCTTC. It yields the protein CASSFGTGGGYTF.

This chain joins TRBV7-4 and TRBJ2-3, with unresolved D. The CDR3 covers 12 residues. The germline V gene has CDR1 SGHVT and CDR2 SQSDAQ. Trimming stripped 5 bases from V and 4 bases from J, with 7 bases between. CDR3 sequence reads: CASSRRSDTQYF. The CDR3 DNA reads as TGTGCCAGCAGCCGGAGATCAGATACGCAGTATTTT.

This clonotype was detected only a few times. The rearrangement uses TRBV7-2 and TRBJ2-5, with TRBD1 as a possible D gene (6 bases). CDR3 size: 13 residues. The germline V gene has CDR1 SGHTA and CDR2 FQGNSA. Trimming left V 5 bases short and J 4 bases short, with 11 bases between. The CDR3 region is CASSQDSGETQYF. The CDR3 DNA reads as TGTGCCAGCAGCCAGGACAGTGGAGAGACCCAGTACTTC.

This clonotype has only a few counts. The V and J genes are TRBV7-2 and TRBJ2-1, with D perhaps TRBD2 (5 bases). This CDR3 spans 12 amino acids. Germline CDR1 and CDR2: SGHTA and FQGNSA. Trimming took off 7 bases at V and 9 bases at J, with 13 bases between the two ends. The CDR3 DNA reads as TGTGCCAGCACACTAGTTAGGTCTGAGCAGTTCTTC. Translating it yields CASTLVRSEQFF.

This clonotype showed up just a few times. The chain uses TRBV19 and TRBJ1-1; D is perhaps TRBD1 (6 bases). This CDR3 is 16 amino acids long. Trimming shortened V by 9 bases and J by 6 bases, and 26 bases separated the two germline ends. Germline CDR1 LNHDA, CDR2 SQIVND (reference sequence). DNA for the CDR3: TGTGCCAGCACCACTCGGACAGCCCGTCAGGTCCCTGAAGCTTTCTTT. It yields the protein CASTTRTARQVPEAFF.